Sequencing of this T cell receptor beta chain was carried out in a study of Graves' ophthalmopathy and Graves' hyperthyroidism. Researchers took RNA transcripts and amplified TCR beta CDR3 regions from them. The workflow started with a first-round RT-PCR run with HTBI primers and then moved on to a second-round multiplex PCR. Each CDR3 protein is one row after TCRdb ran MiXCR on the multiplex PCR reads. The sample carries a few hundred thousand distinct CDR3 sequences, about 18% recorded once. Trimming at V came to 1 base and at J to 5 bases, leaving 4 bases not matched to a gene. Germline lookup yields CDR1 MDHEN and CDR2 SYDVKM. The length of the CDR3 is 16 residues. The sample holds many counts of this clonotype.

The sequenced material came from peripheral blood. V is TRBV28 and J is TRBJ1-6; 8 positions match TRBD1. The receptor was isolated from an adult woman with stable Graves' hyperthyroidism. The CDR3 sequence is CASSLYSGQDNSPLHF. In DNA, the CDR3 is TGTGCCAGCAGTTTATACTCGGGACAGGATAATTCACCCCTCCACTTT.